This is a list of T cell receptor beta chains from one sample in a study of early stage breast cancer tumors. Sequenced by immunoSEQ multiplex PCR; TCRdb stores in-frame clones only, minus some. The sample has about 19,000 clones, around four fifths seen once. Sequenced material: blood. These receptors all come from a person in their 70s with breast cancer. The CDR3 runs from the conserved cysteine through the conserved F or W. Fields, in order: J gene, CDR3 length, clone size, D gene, V gene, CDR3 protein, CDR3 DNA. The D gene is left open where the match is weak. For some rows the clone size is stated as once, few or many, or as a class when expanded; others skip it.

j_call: TRBJ2-6
cdr3_length: 15
clone_size: .
d_call: .
v_call: TRBV18
cdr3_aa: CASSPGTTGANVLTF
cdr3_nt: TGTGCCAGCTCACCAGGGACAACTGGGGCCAACGTCCTGACTTTC

j_call: TRBJ1-2
cdr3_length: 13
clone_size: once
d_call: .
v_call: TRBV5-1
cdr3_aa: CASSLRQEGGYTF
cdr3_nt: TGCGCCAGCAGCTTGAGGCAGGAGGGGGGCTACACCTTC

j_call: TRBJ2-7
cdr3_length: 14
clone_size: .
d_call: .
v_call: TRBV5-1
cdr3_aa: CASSSMEGAYEQYF
cdr3_nt: TGCGCCAGCAGCTCCATGGAGGGGGCATACGAGCAGTACTTC

j_call: TRBJ2-3
cdr3_length: 16
clone_size: .
d_call: TRBD2
v_call: TRBV7-9
cdr3_aa: CASSLLLAGSTDTQYF
cdr3_nt: TGTGCCAGCAGCTTACTACTAGCGGGCAGCACAGATACGCAGTATTTT

j_call: TRBJ2-1
cdr3_length: 15
clone_size: .
d_call: TRBD1
v_call: TRBV7-3
cdr3_aa: CASSVGGERTNEQFF
cdr3_nt: TGTGCCAGCAGCGTAGGGGGCGAAAGGACAAATGAGCAGTTCTTC

j_call: TRBJ1-1
cdr3_length: 12
clone_size: .
d_call: .
v_call: TRBV19
cdr3_aa: CASSIGGGGAFF
cdr3_nt: TGTGCCAGTAGTATAGGCGGCGGAGGGGCTTTCTTT

j_call: TRBJ1-2
cdr3_length: 15
clone_size: .
d_call: TRBD1
v_call: TRBV9
cdr3_aa: CASSVAGQGTYGYTF
cdr3_nt: TGTGCCAGCAGCGTAGCGGGACAGGGGACCTATGGCTACACCTTC

j_call: TRBJ2-7
cdr3_length: 16
clone_size: .
d_call: .
v_call: TRBV6-1
cdr3_aa: CASSESSVASSYEQYF
cdr3_nt: TGTGCCAGCAGTGAAAGCTCGGTGGCTAGCTCCTACGAGCAGTACTTC

j_call: TRBJ2-5
cdr3_length: 16
clone_size: .
d_call: .
v_call: TRBV29-1
cdr3_aa: CSVHPDDRTPRETQYF
cdr3_nt: TGCAGCGTCCACCCCGATGACAGGACCCCCCGGGAGACCCAGTACTTC

j_call: TRBJ1-2
cdr3_length: 11
clone_size: .
d_call: .
v_call: TRBV20-1
cdr3_aa: CSARDRGGYTF
cdr3_nt: TGCAGTGCTAGAGACAGGGGTGGCTACACCTTC

j_call: TRBJ2-2
cdr3_length: 18
clone_size: few
d_call: TRBD1
v_call: TRBV4-2
cdr3_aa: CASSLFDVGQGASGELFF
cdr3_nt: TGTGCCAGCAGCCTTTTCGACGTCGGACAGGGGGCATCCGGGGAGCTGTTTTTT

j_call: TRBJ2-2
cdr3_length: 15
clone_size: .
d_call: TRBD1
v_call: TRBV7-2
cdr3_aa: CASSLGGTGTGELFF
cdr3_nt: TGTGCCAGCAGCTTAGGTGGGACAGGTACCGGGGAGCTGTTTTTT

j_call: TRBJ1-6
cdr3_length: 13
clone_size: few
d_call: .
v_call: TRBV2
cdr3_aa: CASTRQYNSPLHF
cdr3_nt: TGTGCCAGCACGAGACAATATAATTCACCCCTCCACTTT

j_call: TRBJ2-5
cdr3_length: 15
clone_size: .
d_call: TRBD2
v_call: TRBV9
cdr3_aa: CASSVDSGGFETQYF
cdr3_nt: TGTGCCAGCAGCGTAGATAGCGGGGGGTTTGAGACCCAGTACTTC

j_call: TRBJ1-5
cdr3_length: 16
clone_size: .
d_call: TRBD1
v_call: TRBV10-1
cdr3_aa: CASSDRDRVIDQPQHF
cdr3_nt: TGCGCCAGCAGTGATAGGGACAGGGTTATTGACCAGCCCCAGCATTTT

j_call: TRBJ1-2
cdr3_length: 15
clone_size: .
d_call: TRBD1
v_call: TRBV5-4
cdr3_aa: CASSWGQGGIYGYTF
cdr3_nt: TGTGCCAGCAGCTGGGGACAGGGCGGGATCTATGGCTACACCTTC

j_call: TRBJ2-2
cdr3_length: 17
clone_size: .
d_call: .
v_call: TRBV9
cdr3_aa: CASSVEAIAANTGELFF
cdr3_nt: TGTGCCAGCAGCGTAGAAGCGATAGCGGCGAACACCGGGGAGCTGTTTTTT

j_call: TRBJ2-7
cdr3_length: 12
clone_size: .
d_call: .
v_call: TRBV6-5
cdr3_aa: CASCIRGGEQYF
cdr3_nt: TGTGCCAGCTGTATAAGGGGAGGCGAGCAGTACTTC

j_call: TRBJ2-5
cdr3_length: 13
clone_size: once
d_call: TRBD1
v_call: TRBV5-1
cdr3_aa: CASAETGVETQYF
cdr3_nt: TGCGCCAGCGCGGAAACAGGGGTAGAGACCCAGTACTTC

j_call: TRBJ2-7
cdr3_length: 15
clone_size: .
d_call: .
v_call: TRBV14
cdr3_aa: CASSQGPPSSYEQYF
cdr3_nt: TGTGCCAGCAGCCAAGGTCCACCGAGCTCCTACGAGCAGTACTTC

j_call: TRBJ1-2
cdr3_length: 16
clone_size: .
d_call: .
v_call: TRBV19
cdr3_aa: CASSIPGRAANYGYTF
cdr3_nt: TGTGCCAGTAGTATTCCTGGGAGGGCGGCTAACTATGGCTACACCTTC

j_call: TRBJ2-2
cdr3_length: 13
clone_size: .
d_call: TRBD1
v_call: TRBV7-8
cdr3_aa: CASSYTGAGELFF
cdr3_nt: TGTGCCAGCAGCTATACAGGGGCCGGGGAGCTGTTTTTT

j_call: TRBJ2-2
cdr3_length: 14
clone_size: once
d_call: .
v_call: TRBV5-1
cdr3_aa: CASSPGGYTGELFF
cdr3_nt: TGCGCCAGCAGTCCGGGGGGCTACACCGGGGAGCTGTTTTTT

j_call: TRBJ2-5
cdr3_length: 15
clone_size: .
d_call: .
v_call: TRBV5-1
cdr3_aa: CASSLEGAPIETQYF
cdr3_nt: TGCGCCAGCAGCTTGGAAGGGGCTCCAATAGAGACCCAGTACTTC

j_call: TRBJ2-7
cdr3_length: 15
clone_size: .
d_call: .
v_call: TRBV5-1
cdr3_aa: CASSPGTVLNYEQYF
cdr3_nt: TGCGCCAGCAGCCCAGGTACGGTACTTAACTACGAGCAGTACTTC

j_call: TRBJ2-2
cdr3_length: 16
clone_size: once
d_call: .
v_call: TRBV2
cdr3_aa: CASSVDRTRNTGELFF
cdr3_nt: TGTGCCAGCAGTGTTGACAGGACTCGAAACACCGGGGAGCTGTTTTTT

j_call: TRBJ2-4
cdr3_length: 19
clone_size: .
d_call: TRBD1
v_call: TRBV10-3
cdr3_aa: CAISPTGTGTPLAKNIQYF
cdr3_nt: TGTGCCATCAGTCCTACCGGGACAGGGACTCCCCTAGCCAAAAACATTCAGTACTTC

j_call: TRBJ2-3
cdr3_length: 16
clone_size: .
d_call: TRBD2
v_call: TRBV5-1
cdr3_aa: CASSLGLAGVTDTQYF
cdr3_nt: TGCGCCAGCAGCCTCGGACTAGCGGGAGTCACAGATACGCAGTATTTT

j_call: TRBJ1-1
cdr3_length: 14
clone_size: .
d_call: .
v_call: TRBV6-5
cdr3_aa: CASRPTGRITEAFF
cdr3_nt: TGTGCCAGCAGACCGACAGGAAGAATCACTGAAGCTTTCTTT

j_call: TRBJ2-7
cdr3_length: 15
clone_size: .
d_call: .
v_call: TRBV6-1
cdr3_aa: CASSVNRGGPYEQYF
cdr3_nt: TGTGCCAGCAGCGTAAACAGGGGGGGGCCCTACGAGCAGTACTTC

j_call: TRBJ1-5
cdr3_length: 15
clone_size: few
d_call: .
v_call: TRBV7-9
cdr3_aa: CASSLEGGTGQPQHF
cdr3_nt: TGTGCCAGCAGCTTAGAGGGTGGGACTGGCCAGCCCCAGCATTTT

j_call: TRBJ2-1
cdr3_length: 17
clone_size: .
d_call: TRBD2
v_call: TRBV11-2
cdr3_aa: CASSFNRLAGGKGEQFF
cdr3_nt: TGTGCCAGCAGCTTTAATCGGCTAGCGGGGGGGAAGGGTGAGCAGTTCTTC

j_call: TRBJ1-1
cdr3_length: 19
clone_size: .
d_call: TRBD1
v_call: TRBV5-1
cdr3_aa: CASSLNLGTGNLGYTEAFF
cdr3_nt: TGCGCCAGCAGCTTAAACCTCGGGACAGGAAATTTAGGGTACACTGAAGCTTTCTTT

j_call: TRBJ1-1
cdr3_length: 14
clone_size: once
d_call: .
v_call: TRBV6-5
cdr3_aa: CASSYSTLGGEAFF
cdr3_nt: TGTGCCAGCAGTTACTCGACTTTAGGGGGTGAAGCTTTCTTT

j_call: TRBJ1-1
cdr3_length: 13
clone_size: .
d_call: TRBD1
v_call: TRBV25-1
cdr3_aa: CASSGQARTEAFF
cdr3_nt: TGTGCCAGCTCGGGACAGGCTCGAACTGAAGCTTTCTTT

j_call: TRBJ1-6
cdr3_length: 15
clone_size: .
d_call: .
v_call: TRBV14
cdr3_aa: CASSQDQGFNSPLHF
cdr3_nt: TGTGCCAGCAGCCAAGATCAGGGTTTCAATTCACCCCTCCACTTT

j_call: TRBJ1-2
cdr3_length: 15
clone_size: .
d_call: TRBD1
v_call: TRBV11-2
cdr3_aa: CASSLQRGQGNGYTF
cdr3_nt: TGTGCCAGCAGCTTACAAAGGGGACAGGGTAACGGCTACACCTTC